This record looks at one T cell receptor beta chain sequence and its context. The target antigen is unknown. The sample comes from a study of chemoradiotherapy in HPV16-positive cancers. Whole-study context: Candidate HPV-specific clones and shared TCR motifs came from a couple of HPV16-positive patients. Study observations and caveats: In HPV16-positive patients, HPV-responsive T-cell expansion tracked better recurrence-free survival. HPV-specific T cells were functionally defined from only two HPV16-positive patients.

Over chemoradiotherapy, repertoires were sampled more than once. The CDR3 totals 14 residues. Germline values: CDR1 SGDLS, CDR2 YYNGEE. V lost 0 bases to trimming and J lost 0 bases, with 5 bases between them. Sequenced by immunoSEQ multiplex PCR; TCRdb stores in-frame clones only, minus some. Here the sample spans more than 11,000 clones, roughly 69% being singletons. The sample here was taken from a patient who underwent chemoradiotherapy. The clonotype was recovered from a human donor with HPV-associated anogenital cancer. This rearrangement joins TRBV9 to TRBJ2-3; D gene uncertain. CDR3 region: CASSVVPSTDTQYF. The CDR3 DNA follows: TGTGCCAGCAGCGTAGTCCCGAGCACAGATACGCAGTATTTT. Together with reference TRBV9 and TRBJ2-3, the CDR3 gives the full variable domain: DSGVTQTPKHLITATGQRVTLRCSPRSGDLSVYWYQQSLDQGLQFLIQYYNGEERAKGNILERFSAQQFPDLHSELNLSSLELGDSALYFCASSVVPSTDTQYFGPGTRLTVL.